The 32 T cell receptor beta chains below come from one sample, sequenced in a study of PD-L1 blockade in urothelial cancer. Time point here: peripheral blood 6 weeks after treatment start. The table came from immunoSEQ multiplex PCR; TCRdb's copy has only in-frame clones and leaves some out. The sample lists approximately 120,000 clones; about 83% were seen once. Source: PBMCs, taken around atezolizumab (anti-PD-L1) treatment. The receptor set was obtained from a man between 45 and 60 years old with urothelial cancer.

This clone was detected only a few times. The J gene is TRBJ2-7, the V gene TRBV19, with D perhaps matching TRBD1 (6 bases). Trimming left V 4 bases short and J 6 bases short, with 16 bases between. The germline V gene encodes CDR1 LNHDA and CDR2 SQIVND (reference sequence). The CDR3 is 14 residues long. In DNA, the CDR3 is TGTGCCAGTAGTACAGACAGGTCTTCGTCCGAGCAGTACTTC. It is translated as CASSTDRSSSEQYF.

Regarding this clone: Because the CDR3's place on the DNA is in doubt, the DNA is left out and the CDR3 is given as listed by TCRdb. The genes are TRBV21-1 and TRBJ1-2. TRBV21-1 is a listed pseudogene. 16 amino acids form the CDR3, both terminal residues included. The CDR3: CASSKVGGGAYYGYTF.

This chain joins TRBV18 and TRBJ2-1, with D maybe TRBD1 (5 bases). The V and J ends lost 1 base and 5 bases respectively, with 18 bases between them. The CDR3 is made up of 17 amino acids. From germline, CDR1 is KGHSH and CDR2 LQKENI. The CDR3 region has the DNA TGTGCCAGCTCACCACTCTCAGGGCAAAGAGGAGACAATGAGCAGTTCTTC. Its protein is CASSPLSGQRGDNEQFF.

V usage is TRBV5-1 and J usage is TRBJ1-4, with TRBD1 matching over 8 bases. With V trimmed by 0 bases and J by 3 bases, 7 bases remained unmatched. From germline, CDR1 is SGHRS and CDR2 YFSETQ. The CDR3 covers 17 residues. As DNA, the CDR3 is TGCGCCAGCAGCTTGGGAGGGACAGGAGGGGCTAATGAAAAACTGTTTTTT. As protein: CASSLGGTGGANEKLFF.

The J gene is TRBJ2-7, the V gene TRBV2, with TRBD2 matching 10 bases. Germline CDR1 SNHLY, CDR2 FYNNEI. The CDR3 spans 18 residues. V trimming: 6 bases; J trimming: 3 bases; junction bases outside the gene matches: 17. The CDR3 region has the DNA TGTGCCAGCAGACCTAACGTGGGGCTAGCGGGAGTTCGCTACGAGCAGTACTTC. This sequence encodes CASRPNVGLAGVRYEQYF. Variable domain in full (rest from reference TRBV2 and TRBJ2-7): EPEVTQTPSHQVTQMGQEVILRCVPISNHLYFYWYRQILGQKVEFLVSFYNNEISEKSEIFDDQFSVERPDGSNFTLKIRSTKLEDSAMYFCASRPNVGLAGVRYEQYFGPGTRLTVT.

The V call is TRBV7-6, the J call TRBJ1-1; weak D call: TRBD1 (5 bases). The CDR3 is 15 amino acids. The germline V gene encodes CDR1 SGHVS and CDR2 FNYEAQ. V gave up 2 bases and J gave up 5 bases, with 15 bases separating them. The CDR3 DNA reads as TGTGCCAGCAGCTTACGCCCCAATGGGGGGACTGAAGCTTTCTTT. Amino acids: CASSLRPNGGTEAFF.

J is TRBJ2-1 and V is TRBV5-1; 7 positions agree with TRBD2. The CDR3 loop spans 14 amino acids. CDR1 and CDR2 (germline): SGHRS, YFSETQ. With 6 bases clipped from V and 0 bases from J, the junction kept 3 bases outside the gene matches. Here the CDR3 DNA reads TGCGCCAGCACTAGGACTAGCTCCTACAATGAGCAGTTCTTC. This sequence encodes CASTRTSSYNEQFF.

This clone was seen only a few times. The rearrangement links TRBV28 to TRBJ2-7, with D maybe TRBD2 (6 bases). CDR1 and CDR2 from the germline V gene are MDHEN and SYDVKM. CDR3 length equals 12 residues. The V and J ends lost 7 bases and 6 bases respectively, with 13 bases between them. The CDR3 reads CASTAGPLEQYF. The DNA of the CDR3 is TGTGCCAGCACAGCGGGCCCGCTCGAGCAGTACTTC.

The V call is TRBV4-1, the J call TRBJ2-7; TRBD2 aligns across 8 bases. Germline V lookup: CDR1 MGHRA, CDR2 YSYEKL. The CDR3 is 18 residues long. Trimming at V came to 0 bases and at J to 2 bases, leaving 12 bases not matched to a gene. In nucleotides, the CDR3 is TGCGCCAGCAGCCAAGATGGTAGCGGGAATGCTATCCCCTACGAGCAGTACTTC. Translating gives CASSQDGSGNAIPYEQYF.

V and J are TRBV6-1 and TRBJ2-2; 9 bases are shared with TRBD2. Germline V gene data show CDR1 as MNHNS and CDR2 as SASEGT. Unmatched junction bases numbered 6, after V lost 2 bases and J lost 2 bases. The CDR3 extends over 17 amino acids. The CDR3 region is CASSERSTSGNTGELFF. The CDR3 nucleotides are TGTGCCAGCAGTGAAAGATCGACTAGCGGAAACACCGGGGAGCTGTTTTTT.

The chain is built from TRBV7-8 and TRBJ2-1; TRBD2 aligns across 14 bases. The J segment lost 5 bases and the V segment lost 4 bases, leaving 10 bases of the junction unmatched. Per the germline V gene, CDR1 is SGHVS and CDR2 is FQNEAQ. This CDR3 spans 18 amino acids. As DNA, the CDR3 is TGTGCCAGCAGCTCCTACCTTCGGGGACTAGCGGGAGACAATGAGCAGTTCTTC. It specifies CASSSYLRGLAGDNEQFF. Using reference TRBV7-8 and TRBJ2-1 for the parts outside the CDR3, the full variable domain is GAGVSQSPRYKVAKRGQDVALRCDPISGHVSLFWYQQALGQGPEFLTYFQNEAQLDKSGLPSDRFFAERPEGSVSTLKIQRTQQEDSAVYLCASSSYLRGLAGDNEQFFGPGTRLTVL.

In regard to this clone: At one end, the junction sequence differs from germline, possibly due to a read error. The gene calls are TRBV28 and TRBJ1-4, with 7 bases identical to TRBD1. The CDR3 runs 13 residues. CDR1 and CDR2 (germline): MDHEN, SYDVKM. Here the CDR3 DNA reads TGTGCCAGCAGTTCGGGGACAGAGCAAAGGGGGTCGTTT. Its protein is CASSSGTEQRGSF.

The rearrangement links TRBV4-2 to TRBJ2-2; a weak D match, TRBD2 (5 bases). Trimming removed 0 bases at V and 5 bases at J, with 19 bases between. Looked up from germline, CDR1 is LGHNA and CDR2 is YNFKEQ. The CDR3 totals 18 residues. The CDR3 DNA sequence: TGTGCCAGCAGCCAAGATTTGGTGGCCACATCGGGAACCGGGGAGCTGTTTTTT. Its protein is CASSQDLVATSGTGELFF.

The chain combines TRBV28 with TRBJ2-1, with a tentative D call TRBD2 (6 bases). Germline loops: CDR1 MDHEN, CDR2 SYDVKM. The CDR3 consists of 12 residues. Trimming stripped 5 bases from V and 7 bases from J, with 9 bases between. This CDR3 is CASSPAGNEQFF. Here the CDR3 DNA reads TGTGCCAGCAGTCCCGCGGGGAATGAGCAGTTCTTC.

The V gene is TRBV28, the J gene TRBJ1-1; 9 bases line up with TRBD1. This CDR3 comprises 15 residues. Germline assignment: CDR1 MDHEN and CDR2 SYDVKM. J was trimmed by 2 bases and V by 6 bases; bases with no gene match: 7. In DNA, the CDR3 is TGTGCCAGCAGGACCGGGACAGGGTATAACACTGAAGCTTTCTTT. This translates into CASRTGTGYNTEAFF.

V usage is TRBV7-2 and J usage is TRBJ2-5; 7 bases agree with TRBD1. Per germline, CDR1 SGHTA and CDR2 FQGNSA. This CDR3 spans 13 amino acids. V lost 6 bases and J lost 3; bases outside the gene matches: 4. The CDR3 loop reads CASRAQGKETQYF. For the CDR3, the DNA is TGTGCCAGCAGAGCACAGGGGAAAGAGACCCAGTACTTC.

This clone was observed a single time. This rearrangement joins TRBV7-9 to TRBJ1-4; tentatively, D is TRBD1 (5 bases). Germline lookup yields CDR1 SEHNR and CDR2 FQNEAQ (reference sequence). The V gene lost 3 bases and the J gene lost 4 bases, with 9 bases spanning the gap. The CDR3 contains 14 residues. CDR3 loop: CASSFGGGNEKLFF. CDR3 nucleotide sequence: TGTGCCAGCAGCTTCGGGGGTGGTAATGAAAAACTGTTTTTT.

V is TRBV28 and J is TRBJ2-1; no clear D. CDR1 MDHEN and CDR2 SYDVKM come from the germline V gene. Trimming stripped 4 bases from V and 14 bases from J, with 12 bases between. The CDR3 sequence is 11 residues long. The CDR3 DNA reads TGTGCCAGCAGTTCATGGGCCGAGGAGTTCTTC. This sequence encodes CASSSWAEEFF.

The V and J genes are TRBV11-2 and TRBJ2-2; 11 nucleotides agree with TRBD2. The V gene end was trimmed by 4 bases and the J gene end by 0 bases; junction bases not matched to a gene: 10. The CDR3 spans 19 residues. Germline V lookup: CDR1 SGHAT, CDR2 FQNNGV. The CDR3 DNA reads TGTGCCAGCAGCTCCTCGCCGGGACTAGCGGTTACGAACACCGGGGAGCTGTTTTTT. Its translation: CASSSSPGLAVTNTGELFF.

This clone was seen only a few times. The chain is built from TRBV6-1 and TRBJ1-5, with unresolved D. The CDR3 consists of 16 residues. The V end lost 1 base, the J end lost 0 bases, and 10 bases lay between the germline ends. The germline gives CDR1 MNHNS, CDR2 SASEGT. Here the CDR3 reads CASSEVSLISNQPQHF. CDR3 coding DNA: TGTGCCAGCAGTGAAGTGTCACTCATTAGCAATCAGCCCCAGCATTTT.

V is TRBV11-2 and J is TRBJ1-6; no reliable D call. Trimming took 5 bases from V and 9 from J, leaving 14 bases between them. Germline assignment: CDR1 SGHAT and CDR2 FQNNGV. CDR3 length: 14 residues. CDR3 coding DNA: TGTGCCAGCAGCCCACTGTCCCGGGGTTCACCCCTCCACTTT. Residues: CASSPLSRGSPLHF.

This clone turned up a few times. The chain employs TRBV7-3 and TRBJ2-7, with TRBD1 identical over 12 bases. Germline values: CDR1 SGHTA, CDR2 FQGTGA. The CDR3 is 17 amino acids. V lost 2 bases to trimming and J lost 1 base; unmatched junction nucleotides: 6. CDR3 in amino acids: CASSLGTGGEKSYEQYF. DNA of the CDR3: TGTGCCAGCAGCTTAGGGACAGGGGGCGAAAAATCCTACGAGCAGTACTTC.

V and J are TRBV7-9 and TRBJ1-5; 7 bases agree with TRBD1. CDR1 and CDR2 from the germline V gene are SEHNR and FQNEAQ (reference sequence). Trimming cost V 5 bases and J 7 bases; bases outside gene matches: 5. The CDR3 loop spans 13 amino acids. This chain's CDR3 is CASSPYRGQPQHF. CDR3 nucleotides: TGTGCCAGCAGCCCGTACAGGGGCCAGCCCCAGCATTTT.

The chain links TRBV6-1 to TRBJ1-2; 7 bases match TRBD1. Germline V gene data show CDR1 as MNHNS and CDR2 as SASEGT. The V segment lost 6 bases and the J segment 2 bases; nucleotides outside the gene matches: 6. The CDR3 covers 14 residues. CDR3 region: CASSKPGQNYGYTF. CDR3 sequence (DNA): TGTGCCAGCAGCAAACCGGGACAGAACTATGGCTACACCTTC.

In its sample, this clone was seen once. The chain has TRBV25-1 and TRBJ2-3; 11 bases fit TRBD1. CDR3 length: 15 amino acids. CDR1 is MGHDK, CDR2 SYGVNS, per germline. The junction had 5 bases not matched to a gene; V was cut back by 4 bases and J by 5 bases. The CDR3 loop reads CASSGAGTGGDTQYF. CDR3 sequence (DNA): TGTGCCAGCAGTGGGGCCGGGACAGGGGGAGATACGCAGTATTTT.

The chain links TRBV14 to TRBJ1-2, with a tentative D call TRBD1 (5 bases). Deletions cut 4 bases from V and 4 bases from J, with 19 bases between. Germline values: CDR1 SGHDN, CDR2 FVKESK. CDR3 size: 16 residues. Here the CDR3 reads CASSPPGGGGGYGYTF. Here the CDR3 DNA reads TGTGCCAGCAGCCCCCCAGGCGGCGGGGGAGGCTATGGCTACACCTTC.

V usage is TRBV2 and J usage is TRBJ2-3, with D uncertain. This CDR3 spans 12 amino acids. Germline CDR1 is SNHLY and CDR2 is FYNNEI. V was trimmed by 5 bases and J by 2 bases, leaving 5 bases between them. In nucleotides, the CDR3 is TGTGCCAGCAGTATCAACACAGATACGCAGTATTTT. Amino acid sequence: CASSINTDTQYF.

The V call is TRBV7-2, the J call TRBJ2-7; the D gene is possibly TRBD1 (5 bases). Trimming took 1 base from V and 4 from J, leaving 17 bases between them. Per the germline V gene, CDR1 is SGHTA and CDR2 is FQGNSA. There are 16 residues in the CDR3. CDR3: CASSLEHRQRLYEQYF. Written as DNA, the CDR3 is TGTGCCAGCAGCTTAGAACACAGACAGCGACTTTACGAGCAGTACTTC.

The DNA for the CDR3 is TGTGCCAGTAGTATCACACCGCCTGGCAATTCACCCCTCCACTTT. Translated, it gives CASSITPPGNSPLHF. J is TRBJ1-6 and V is TRBV19; D gene uncertain. This CDR3 comprises 15 residues. CDR1 LNHDA and CDR2 SQIVND come from the germline V gene (reference sequence). V was shortened by 3 bases and J by 7 bases, with 13 bases between the two germline ends.

The sample holds one count of this clone. The chain uses TRBV10-3 and TRBJ2-1; TRBD1 agrees at 9 bases. V lost 8 bases to trimming and J lost 4 bases; unmatched junction nucleotides: 9. This CDR3 has 15 amino acids. CDR1 and CDR2 from the germline V gene are ENHRY and SYGVKD. CDR3 in amino acids: CAIEQGAGKYNEQFF. CDR3 DNA sequence: TGTGCCATCGAACAGGGGGCGGGCAAATACAATGAGCAGTTCTTC.

This clone was found once. V is TRBV5-4 and J is TRBJ2-5, with 12 bases fitting TRBD1. Germline values: CDR1 SGHNT, CDR2 YYREEE (reference sequence). Trimming at V came to 7 bases and at J to 4 bases, leaving 20 bases not matched to a gene. The CDR3 runs 19 residues. The CDR3, as DNA: TGTGCCAGCGCCGCCGCAGGGACAGGGGGCGGTCGGGGTCTAGAGACCCAGTACTTC. Its translation: CASAAAGTGGGRGLETQYF. The whole variable domain, remainder taken from reference TRBV5-4 and TRBJ2-5, is ETGVTQSPTHLIKTRGQQVTLRCSSQSGHNTVSWYQQALGQGPQFIFQYYREEENGRGNFPPRFSGLQFPNYSSELNVNALELDDSALYLCASAAAGTGGGRGLETQYFGPGTRLLVL.

The V call is TRBV10-3, the J call TRBJ2-3, with 9 positions matching TRBD2. Per germline, CDR1 ENHRY and CDR2 SYGVKD. V was pared by 10 bases and J by 2 bases, with 7 bases of the junction left unmatched. This CDR3 is built from 14 residues. The CDR3 is CATNSGRATDTQYF. Here the CDR3 DNA reads TGTGCCACAAATAGCGGGAGAGCCACAGATACGCAGTATTTT.